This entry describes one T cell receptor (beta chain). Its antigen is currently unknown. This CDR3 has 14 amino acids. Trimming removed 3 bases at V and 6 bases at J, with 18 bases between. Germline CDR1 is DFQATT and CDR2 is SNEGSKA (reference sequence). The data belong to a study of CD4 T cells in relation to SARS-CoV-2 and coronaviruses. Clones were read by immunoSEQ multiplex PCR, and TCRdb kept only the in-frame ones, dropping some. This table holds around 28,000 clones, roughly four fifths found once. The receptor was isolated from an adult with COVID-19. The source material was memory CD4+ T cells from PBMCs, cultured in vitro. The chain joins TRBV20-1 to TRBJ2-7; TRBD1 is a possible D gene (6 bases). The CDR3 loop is CSASPGPQGSEQYF. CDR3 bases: TGCAGTGCTAGTCCGGGCCCTCAGGGGAGCGAGCAGTACTTC.